This T cell receptor beta chain is drawn from a study of T cells in Graves' hyperthyroidism and ophthalmopathy. Study-wide points: A model of 13 V-J pairs discriminated ophthalmopathy from stable hyperthyroidism.

Worth noting for this clonotype: Its target is not known.

From germline, CDR1 is MGHDK and CDR2 SYGVNS. Trimming removed 5 bases from V and 1 base from J, with 11 bases in between. The CDR3 runs 14 residues. Patients counted as stable if ophthalmopathy did not develop within 18 months. Hyperthyroidism was newly diagnosed in patients aged 18 to 65 (duration under 2 months). Patients showing uncontrolled infection, other autoimmune disease, pregnancy or lactation were ineligible. Amplified TCR beta CDR3 regions derived from RNA transcripts. The HTBI primer set served for first-round RT-PCR of the TCR CDR3. MiXCR, applied by TCRdb to the multiplex PCR reads, yields one record per CDR3 protein. The sample has hundreds of thousands of distinct CDR3 sequences, 35% to 55% seen once.

The chain links TRBV25-1 to TRBJ2-5, with D perhaps matching TRBD1 (5 bases). The specimen was peripheral blood or thyroid tissue (not recorded which). This clonotype originated in a woman younger than 30 with Graves' hyperthyroidism. The CDR3 coding sequence is TGTGCCAGCAGTTACTCAGGGTTCCAAGAGACCCAGTACTTC. It is translated as CASSYSGFQETQYF.